Presented here are 27 T cell receptor beta chains from one specimen sequenced in a study of CD8+ T cells in alopecia areata. Extracted RNA was reverse transcribed into cDNA, the sequencing template. Profiling relied on immunoSEQ multiplex PCR, and the TCRdb table lists in-frame clones only, not all of them. Found here are 85,000 to 110,000 clones, approximately 60% of them singletons; the top ten hold about 9%. Sample: CD4+ T cells sorted from blood. These receptors all come from a human donor in good health.

This chain joins TRBV10-3 and TRBJ1-6, with a weak D call TRBD1 (6 bases). Trimming stripped 1 base from V and 0 bases from J, with 10 bases between. From germline, CDR1 is ENHRY and CDR2 SYGVKD. This CDR3 region has 17 residues. This CDR3 reads CAISEWQGSSYNSPLHF. The CDR3 DNA follows: TGTGCCATCAGTGAGTGGCAGGGGAGCTCCTATAATTCACCCCTCCACTTT.

This clone was detected only a few times. This chain uses TRBV5-6 with TRBJ2-6; D remains ambiguous. The CDR3 totals 14 residues. Germline V CDR1 and CDR2: SGHDT, YYEEEE. The V gene lost 3 bases and the J gene lost 0 bases, with 4 bases spanning the gap. CDR3 sequence (DNA): TGTGCCAGCAGCTCAATCTCTGGGGCCAACGTCCTGACTTTC. Translated, it gives CASSSISGANVLTF.

This clone was observed a few times. The J gene is TRBJ2-3, the V gene TRBV7-2, with D possibly TRBD1 on 6 matching bases. Trimming left V 0 bases short and J 3 bases short, with 10 bases between. The CDR3 contains 15 residues. The germline CDR1 and CDR2 sequences are SGHTA and FQGNSA. The CDR3 spells CASSLAPQGTDTQYF. In nucleotides, the CDR3 is TGTGCCAGCAGCTTAGCGCCCCAGGGGACAGATACGCAGTATTTT.

Regarding this clone: Other DNA sequences of this sample code for an identical CDR3. The V call is TRBV4-3, the J call TRBJ2-2; D not certain. The V end was cut by 4 bases, the J end by 0 bases, with 9 bases between. The CDR3 spans 15 residues. CDR1 and CDR2 (germline): LGHNA, YSLEER. In nucleotides, the CDR3 is TGCGCCAGCAGCCGTTTACATTCGAACACCGGGGAGCTGTTTTTT. It codes for CASSRLHSNTGELFF.

The chain is built from TRBV5-1 and TRBJ2-1; TRBD2 is a possible D gene (6 bases). Germline lookup yields CDR1 SGHRS and CDR2 YFSETQ. The V end lost 4 bases, the J end lost 0 bases, and 11 bases lay between the germline ends. The CDR3 runs to 15 residues. The CDR3 region has the DNA TGCGCCAGCAGCGTTGGGGGGAGCTCCTACAATGAGCAGTTCTTC. It translates to CASSVGGSSYNEQFF.

This clone was detected ten times or more. The gene calls are TRBV5-4 and TRBJ1-4; 8 bases fit TRBD1. The CDR3 is 15 residues long. Germline CDR1 reads SGHNT; CDR2 reads YYREEE (reference sequence). J was trimmed by 13 bases and V by 0 bases; bases with no gene match: 11. The CDR3 spells CASSLDLGQGRRLFF. CDR3 DNA: TGTGCCAGCAGCTTGGACCTAGGACAGGGACGGAGACTGTTTTTT.

This clone is a singleton in its sample. This chain links TRBV25-1 with TRBJ2-2; 10 bases line up with TRBD1. The V gene end was trimmed by 5 bases and the J gene end by 3 bases; junction bases not matched to a gene: 6. The CDR3 length is 16 residues. Germline V lookup: CDR1 MGHDK, CDR2 SYGVNS. In DNA form, the CDR3 reads TGTGCCAGCAGTTTCCGGGACAGGGGCTACACCGGGGAGCTGTTTTTT. Translating gives CASSFRDRGYTGELFF.

The chain links TRBV30 to TRBJ1-6, with D unresolved. Germline CDR1 GTSNPN, CDR2 SVGIG (reference sequence). The CDR3 runs 13 residues. V was pared by 8 bases and J by 9 bases, with 17 bases between. CDR3 coding DNA: TGTGCCCATGGAAAGGGTACGGGTTCACCCCTCCACTTT. This gives the protein CAHGKGTGSPLHF.

The rearrangement uses TRBV11-1 and TRBJ2-1; D is undetermined. Deletions cut 1 base from V and 6 bases from J, with 10 bases between. The CDR3 extends over 14 amino acids. From germline, CDR1 is SGHAT and CDR2 FQDESV (reference sequence). CDR3 loop: CASSLVSQSNEQFF. The CDR3 nucleotides read TGTGCCAGCAGCTTAGTGAGCCAATCCAATGAGCAGTTCTTC.

Written as DNA, the CDR3 is TGTGCCAGCAGTGGAAGAAAGGGGGCAGATACGCAGTATTTT. Its protein product is CASSGRKGADTQYF. V usage is TRBV25-1 and J usage is TRBJ2-3; TRBD1 is a possible D gene (6 bases). This CDR3 spans 14 amino acids. V dropped 4 bases and J dropped 4 bases, with 12 bases sitting between them. Looked up from germline, CDR1 is MGHDK and CDR2 is SYGVNS.

This clone was seen a handful of times. The genes are TRBV11-2 and TRBJ2-7; D not certain. V dropped 4 bases and J dropped 0 bases, with 10 bases sitting between them. The CDR3 is made up of 14 amino acids. CDR1 and CDR2 from the germline V gene are SGHAT and FQNNGV. CDR3 nucleotide sequence: TGTGCCAGCAGCTCCACAGCCGTCTCCTACGAGCAGTACTTC. It is translated as CASSSTAVSYEQYF.

The chain employs TRBV29-1 and TRBJ2-3; D is ambiguous. V lost 4 bases and J 2 bases, leaving 10 bases between the germline ends. This CDR3 comprises 13 residues. Germline V gives CDR1 SQVTM, CDR2 ANQGSEA. The CDR3 DNA follows: TGCAGCGTTGCCTCCAGACACACAGATACGCAGTATTTT. Its translation: CSVASRHTDTQYF.

This clone was detected only a few times. The chain joins TRBV2 to TRBJ2-5, with 9 bases lining up with TRBD2. Losses at the gene ends were 8 bases for V and 5 bases for J; bases not matched to a gene: 15. Germline CDR1 SNHLY, CDR2 FYNNEI. The CDR3 totals 16 residues. CDR3 sequence reads: CASPQSPGTSSETQYF. The CDR3 DNA reads TGTGCCAGCCCCCAATCCCCCGGGACTAGCAGCGAGACCCAGTACTTC.

As to this clone: Other nucleotide sequences from this sample produce the same CDR3. V is TRBV5-1 and J is TRBJ2-5; the D gene is possibly TRBD2 (6 bases). V lost 0 bases and J lost 2, with 8 bases in between. This CDR3 has 14 residues. Looked up from germline, CDR1 is SGHRS and CDR2 is YFSETQ. This chain's CDR3 is CASSLGLGQETQYF. For the CDR3, the DNA is TGCGCCAGCAGCTTGGGACTAGGGCAAGAGACCCAGTACTTC.

The chain joins TRBV29-1 to TRBJ1-2; D is unclear. From germline, CDR1 is SQVTM and CDR2 ANQGSEA. The CDR3 is made up of 15 amino acids. Between the trimmed V and J ends, which lost 4 bases and 1 base, there was a span of 16 bases. The CDR3 nucleotides are TGCAGCGTTGTGGTACACTCCGATTTTAACTATGGCTACACCTTC. Encoded protein: CSVVVHSDFNYGYTF.

This chain uses TRBV27 with TRBJ1-5; D unresolved. V lost 5 bases and J lost 6, with 11 bases in between. CDR3 length: 13 residues. Looked up from germline, CDR1 is MNHEY and CDR2 is SMNVEV (reference sequence). CDR3 protein: CASSITEGQPQHF. Written as DNA, the CDR3 is TGTGCCAGCAGTATTACCGAGGGTCAGCCCCAGCATTTT.

The V and J genes are TRBV28 and TRBJ2-5, with 9 bases fitting TRBD1. The CDR3 is 18 amino acids. V lost 3 bases, J lost 2 bases, and 13 bases stayed unmatched. CDR1 is MDHEN, CDR2 SYDVKM, per germline. In nucleotides, the CDR3 is TGTGCCAGCAGTTTGGGGGATTATGGACAGGGGAGGCAAGAGACCCAGTACTTC. Its translation is CASSLGDYGQGRQETQYF.

This clone has only a few counts. This chain joins TRBV5-5 and TRBJ2-3, with 8 bases aligning to TRBD2. This CDR3 comprises 16 residues. With 0 bases clipped from V and 3 bases from J, the junction kept 6 bases outside the gene matches. Germline V gives CDR1 SGHKS, CDR2 YYEKEE (reference sequence). CDR3 in amino acids: CASSLARGGQTDTQYF. In DNA, the CDR3 is TGTGCCAGCAGCTTGGCTCGGGGGGGCCAGACAGATACGCAGTATTTT.

The V gene is TRBV25-1, the J gene TRBJ1-4; 9 positions agree with TRBD1. Per the germline V gene, CDR1 is MGHDK and CDR2 is SYGVNS. After removal of 3 bases from V and 8 bases from J, the junction contained 4 bases not matched to a gene. The CDR3 is 14 residues long. The CDR3 DNA follows: TGTGCCAGCAGTGAGGGACAGGGAATAGAAAAACTGTTTTTT. Its protein is CASSEGQGIEKLFF.

This chain connects TRBV28 to TRBJ2-7; D ambiguous. From germline, CDR1 is MDHEN and CDR2 SYDVKM. V dropped 2 bases and J dropped 7 bases, with 6 bases sitting between them. CDR3 length: 11 residues. The CDR3: CASSLGYEQYF. In DNA form, the CDR3 reads TGTGCCAGCAGTTTAGGCTATGAGCAGTACTTC.

The chain has TRBV11-2 and TRBJ1-2; D might be TRBD1 (6 bases). From germline, CDR1 is SGHAT and CDR2 FQNNGV. With 4 bases removed from V and 8 bases from J, the gap between germline ends came to 14 bases. The CDR3 contains 13 residues. The CDR3, as DNA: TGTGCCAGCAGCTCACAAAGAACAGGGGGCTACACCTTC. Amino acids: CASSSQRTGGYTF.

The sample holds a few counts of this clone. V usage is TRBV10-3 and J usage is TRBJ1-4; maybe TRBD1 (5 bases). The CDR3 is made up of 15 amino acids. The ends were cut back, 3 bases at V and 1 base at J, with 9 bases in the middle. From germline, CDR1 is ENHRY and CDR2 SYGVKD. CDR3 protein: CAISDPGRTNEKLFF. CDR3 nucleotide sequence: TGTGCCATCAGTGACCCAGGGCGAACTAATGAAAAACTGTTTTTT.

The sample holds a few counts of this clone. This chain joins TRBV2 and TRBJ2-5; 8 bases map to TRBD1. CDR3 size: 14 residues. J gave up 3 bases and V 3 bases, and 3 bases lay outside the gene matches. Germline values: CDR1 SNHLY, CDR2 FYNNEI. Here the CDR3 DNA reads TGTGCCAGCAGTGAGGGACAGGTCAAAGAGACCCAGTACTTC. Translated, it gives CASSEGQVKETQYF.

CDR3 sequence reads: CAWTRDRGGYTF. Here the CDR3 DNA reads TGTGCCTGGACCCGGGACAGGGGTGGCTACACCTTC. The V and J genes are TRBV30 and TRBJ1-2; 10 nucleotides align to TRBD1. CDR1 is GTSNPN and CDR2 is SVGIG in the germline V gene (reference sequence). The CDR3 loop spans 12 amino acids. The trim removed 4 bases at V and 7 bases at J, leaving 3 bases unmatched.

The chain couples TRBV9 to TRBJ2-5; D may match TRBD1 or TRBD2 (7 bases each). With 0 bases removed from V and 2 bases from J, the gap between germline ends came to 14 bases. This CDR3 comprises 16 residues. Germline V gene data show CDR1 as SGDLS and CDR2 as YYNGEE. CDR3 in DNA: TGTGCCAGCAGCGTAGGACGACAGGGAGGGCAAGAGACCCAGTACTTC. Protein sequence: CASSVGRQGGQETQYF.

The chain recombines TRBV4-2 with TRBJ1-4; maybe TRBD1 (5 bases). Germline loops: CDR1 LGHNA, CDR2 YNFKEQ. The CDR3 has 15 amino acids. V lost 4 bases to trimming and J lost 8 bases, with 17 bases between them. CDR3 region: CASSPTGQGEEKLFF. CDR3 DNA: TGTGCCAGCAGCCCTACGGGCCAGGGAGAGGAAAAACTGTTTTTT.

This clone was picked up one time. The gene calls are TRBV2 and TRBJ1-1; no clear D gene. Trimming took off 6 bases at V and 0 bases at J, with 14 bases between the two ends. The length of the CDR3 is 15 residues. The germline V gene encodes CDR1 SNHLY and CDR2 FYNNEI. In nucleotides, the CDR3 is TGTGCCAGCAGGGACGAAAGTGGTATGAACACTGAAGCTTTCTTT. Its translation: CASRDESGMNTEAFF.